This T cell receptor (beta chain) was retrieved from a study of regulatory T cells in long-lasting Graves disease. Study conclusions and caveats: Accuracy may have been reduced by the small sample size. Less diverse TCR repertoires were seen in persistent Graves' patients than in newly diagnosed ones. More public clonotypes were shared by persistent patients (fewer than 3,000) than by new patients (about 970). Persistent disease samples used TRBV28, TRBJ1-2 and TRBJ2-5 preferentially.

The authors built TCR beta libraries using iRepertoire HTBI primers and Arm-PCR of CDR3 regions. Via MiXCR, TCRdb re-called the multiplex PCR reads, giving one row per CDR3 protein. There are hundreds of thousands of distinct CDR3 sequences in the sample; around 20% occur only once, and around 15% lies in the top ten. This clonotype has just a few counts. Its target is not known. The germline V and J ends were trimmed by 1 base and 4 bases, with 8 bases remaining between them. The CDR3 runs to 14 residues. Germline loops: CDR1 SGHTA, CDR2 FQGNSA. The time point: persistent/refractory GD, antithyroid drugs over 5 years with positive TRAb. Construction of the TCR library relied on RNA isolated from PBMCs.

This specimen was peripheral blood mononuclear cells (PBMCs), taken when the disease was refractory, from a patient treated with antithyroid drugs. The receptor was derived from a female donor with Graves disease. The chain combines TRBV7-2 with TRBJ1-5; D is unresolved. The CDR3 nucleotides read TGTGCCAGCAGCTTAGTCGGATGGAATCAGCCCCAGCATTTT. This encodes CASSLVGWNQPQHF.